This T cell receptor beta chain was identified in a study of T-cell reconstitution after alpha-beta-depleted transplantation in children. Study outcomes and limitations: Two months or so post-transplant, alpha-beta T cells reportedly derived from several hundred expanded graft clones. T-cell numbers and diversity one year post-transplant derived largely from freshly generated T cells. Certain patients had high TCRbeta diversity at day 60, and it came from recipient T cells and thymic progenitors that survived.

Of note for this clonotype: Its antigen remains unidentified.

This CDR3 is built from 15 residues. V shed 1 base and J shed 8 bases, with 15 bases lying between them. Per the germline V gene, CDR1 is SGHTA and CDR2 is FQGNSA. The TCRbeta library was prepared with unique molecular identifiers. TCRdb used MiXCR to reprocess the PCR reads, holding one entry per CDR3 protein. The table shows around 600,000 distinct CDR3 sequences, with roughly 23% occurring only once. The chain employs TRBV7-2 and TRBJ2-1; perhaps TRBD1 as D (5 bases). The receptor was isolated from a boy less than two years old who had a stem cell transplant for acute myeloid leukemia, so the T cells may come from the graft donor. The specimen was PBMCs, mostly from graft donor cells, collected 360 days after TCRalphabeta/CD19-depleted stem cell transplant. The CDR3 here is CASSLGAGKGDEQFF. The CDR3 DNA is TGTGCCAGCAGCTTAGGTGCAGGGAAAGGGGATGAGCAGTTCTTC.